This T cell receptor (beta chain) was recorded in a study of blood T cells in healthy people across ages (dated by TCRdb to 2013 to 2016). Background on the whole study: In model experiments, template switching captured roughly one uniquely barcoded TCR beta cDNA molecule for every two T cells. Age-related changes in TCR beta repertoire diversity were measured in the study by deep sequencing normalized with unique cDNA molecular identifiers. To avoid experimental bias, donors of different ages were spread randomly across the sequencing lanes. Two additional independent replicas of 1 million unique cDNA reads from the same blood draw were analyzed for two donors (one aged 18 to 29 and one aged 80 or older). The donors were divided into four age groups: young (average about 15 years), middle-aged (about 39), aged (approximately 64) and long-lived (82).

General study outcomes and caveats: The long-lived group showed more naive CD4+ T cells, fewer expanded clones and increased TCR diversity than the aged group, suggesting age selection. Observed TCR beta diversity per million T cells fell roughly linearly with age, and a significant reduction was already apparent by age about 36. Total diversity estimates from one million sequenced T cells were considered lower bounds and underestimates. Since profiling was done on bulk unsorted PBMCs, naive and antigen-experienced compartments could not be conclusively compared. There was a strong correlation between observed TCR beta diversity and the percentage of naive T cells measured by flow cytometry. Donor CMV infection status was unknown, potentially confounding age-related changes in expanded clonotypes.

Donors were a few dozen systemically healthy Caucasian individuals from Russia aged roughly 6 to 90 years. About 10 milliliters of peripheral blood were drawn from each donor into EDTA-treated Vacutainer tubes. Ficoll-Paque density-gradient centrifugation was used to isolate PBMCs, with at least 6 million per sample. Trizol reagent was used to extract total RNA from PBMCs, with at least 5 micrograms per sample. Naive CD45RAhigh/CD27high T cell percentages were measured by flow cytometry on a PBMC aliquot from every donor. Libraries were made using 5' RACE. The instrument was an Illumina HiSeq 2500. The second PCR ran for roughly 7 to 12 cycles and used a J-beta primer mix along with a sample-barcoded 5' primer. Each TCR beta cDNA molecule received a unique molecular identifier from a template-switch 5' adaptor carrying 12 random nucleotides. At least 2.5 million CDR3-containing paired-end reads were obtained from each sample. All of the RNA was converted into first-strand cDNA using the Mint cDNA synthesis kit, with a TRBC-specific oligonucleotide serving as the primer. Following uracil-DNA glycosylase treatment, a first 18-cycle PCR with universal primers M1SS and BC2_uni_R was performed on all cDNA. For the original study's pipeline: For normalization, 1 million high-quality reads, each with a distinct molecular identifier, were randomly selected from each sample. Reads with shared molecular identifiers were discarded instead of being binned into consensus sequences. MiTCR, run with a Q25 quality threshold and the strictest error-elimination algorithm, handled CDR3 identification, clonotype clustering and error correction. Lower-bound total TCR beta diversity was estimated with a nonparametric unseen species model using Euler transformation. TCRdb reprocessed the public reads (quality trimming at Q25 with fastp, clone calling with MiXCR) and kept in-frame beta chains. Each entry is one CDR3 protein sequence, shown with its most common DNA and genes. What appears here as the V and J calls and clone size reflects TCRdb's work, not the paper's. The sample records over a million distinct CDR3 sequences, almost 60% of which are singletons. The top ten constitute 6.5% to 8% of the sample.

V sheds 1 base and J sheds 7 bases, leaving 16 bases between their ends. Its CDR3 holds 15 amino acids, cysteine through phenylalanine. Just CDR3 DNA is preserved here, 45 bases in frame from base 1. CDR1 MGHRA and CDR2 YSYEKL were looked up in the germline V gene. Comments on this clonotype: Its antigen is still unknown. The input lacks base qualities; no much larger clone sits a single base away.

The chain joins TRBV4-1 to TRBJ1-2; a tentative D match to TRBD1 spans 6 bases. The specimen was blood. The receptor was isolated from a man aged 18 to 29 in good health. The CDR3 region reads CASSQGVTGRSGYTF. The sequenced DNA is TGCGCCAGCAGCCAAGGCGTTACAGGGAGGAGTGGCTACACCTTC.